The T cell receptor (beta chain) described here comes from a study of OX40 agonist ivuxolimab in advanced cancers. This clone occurred once. TCRdb's copy holds only in-frame clones and misses some; the assay was immunoSEQ multiplex PCR. The repertoire holds more than 60,000 clones, with about 88% as singletons. The receptor's source is an adult with an advanced solid tumor such as melanoma, head and neck, liver or kidney cancer. The sequencing here drew on CD4+ or CD8+ T cells sorted from blood, taken in a trial of the OX40 agonist ivuxolimab.

The CDR3 here is CASSLTPGAEDEQFF. CDR3 DNA: TGCGCCAGCAGCTTGACCCCAGGGGCTGAGGATGAGCAGTTCTTC. The chain carries TRBV5-1 and TRBJ2-1, with D perhaps matching TRBD1 (6 bases). Germline CDR1 is SGHRS and CDR2 is YFSETQ. V was cut by 1 base and J by 8 bases, with 16 bases left in between. The CDR3 runs to 15 residues.